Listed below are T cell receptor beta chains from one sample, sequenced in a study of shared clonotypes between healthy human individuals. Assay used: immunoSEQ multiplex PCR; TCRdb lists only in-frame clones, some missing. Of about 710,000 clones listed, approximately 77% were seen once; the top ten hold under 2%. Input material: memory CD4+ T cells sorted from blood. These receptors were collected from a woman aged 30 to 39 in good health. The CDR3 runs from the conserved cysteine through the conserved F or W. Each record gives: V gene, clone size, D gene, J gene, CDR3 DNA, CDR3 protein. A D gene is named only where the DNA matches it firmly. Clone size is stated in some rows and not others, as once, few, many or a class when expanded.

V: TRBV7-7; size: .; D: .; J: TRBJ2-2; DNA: TGTGCCAGCAGCTACGGACCCGGCACCGAGGAGCTGTTTTTT; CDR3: CASSYGPGTEELFF
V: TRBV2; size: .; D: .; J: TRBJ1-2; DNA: TGTGCCAGCAGTGCACAAGGATATGGCTACACCTTC; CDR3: CASSAQGYGYTF
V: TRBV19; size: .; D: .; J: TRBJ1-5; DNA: TGTGCCAGTAGTATAGCCCCAAATCAGCCCCAGCATTTT; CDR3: CASSIAPNQPQHF
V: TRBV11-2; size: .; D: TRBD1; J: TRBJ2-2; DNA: TGTGCCAGCAGCTTAGGGACAGGGGGGTATGGCACCGGGGAGCTGTTTTTT; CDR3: CASSLGTGGYGTGELFF
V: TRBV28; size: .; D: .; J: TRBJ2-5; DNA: TGTGCCAGCAGGTCGGTTACAGGGAACCAAGAGACCCAGTACTTC; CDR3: CASRSVTGNQETQYF
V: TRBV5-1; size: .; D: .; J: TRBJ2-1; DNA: TGCGCCAGCAGCTTGGCCTGGACCTACAATGAGCAGTTCTTC; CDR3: CASSLAWTYNEQFF
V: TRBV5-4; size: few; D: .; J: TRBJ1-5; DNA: TGTGCCAGCAGACCCCAGCATTTT; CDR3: CASRPQHF
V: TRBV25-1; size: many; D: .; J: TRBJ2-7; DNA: TGTGCCAGCAGTGGGAATAACTACGAGCAGTACTTC; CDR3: CASSGNNYEQYF
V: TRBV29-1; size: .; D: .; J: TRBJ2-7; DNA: TGCAGCGTTGACAGGGGAACCTACGAGCAGTACTTC; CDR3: CSVDRGTYEQYF
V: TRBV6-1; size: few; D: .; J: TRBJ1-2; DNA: TGTGCCAGCAGTGAACCAAACCACTATGGCTACACCTTC; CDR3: CASSEPNHYGYTF
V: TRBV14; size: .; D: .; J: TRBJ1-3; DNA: TGTGCCAGCAGCCAAGATTGGCCCTCTGGAAACACCATATATTTT; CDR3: CASSQDWPSGNTIYF
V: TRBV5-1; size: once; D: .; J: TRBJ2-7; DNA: TGCGCCAGCAGCTTGGCCGAGAGGAGGTCCGAGCAGTACTTC; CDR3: CASSLAERRSEQYF
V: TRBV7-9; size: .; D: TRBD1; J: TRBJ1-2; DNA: TGTGCCAGCAGTACGCGACGACAGGGCGATTATGGCTACACCTTC; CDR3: CASSTRRQGDYGYTF
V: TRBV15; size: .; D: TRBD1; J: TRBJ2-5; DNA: TGTGCCACCAGCAGGTTGACAGGGTACGAAGAGACCCAGTACTTC; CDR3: CATSRLTGYEETQYF
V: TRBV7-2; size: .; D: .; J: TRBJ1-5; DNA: TGTGCCAGCAGCCCAACCTCATCGGGGCATCAGCCCCAGCATTTT; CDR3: CASSPTSSGHQPQHF
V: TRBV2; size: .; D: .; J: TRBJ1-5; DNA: TGTGCCAGCAGTCGGCAGGGTGGGGTTTTGGGCAATCAGCCCCAGCATTTT; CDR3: CASSRQGGVLGNQPQHF
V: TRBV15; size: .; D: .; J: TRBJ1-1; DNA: TGTGCCACCAGCAGGGGCGGGGCCTCGGCCACTGAAGCTTTCTTT; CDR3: CATSRGGASATEAFF
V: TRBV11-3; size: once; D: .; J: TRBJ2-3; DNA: TGTGCCAGCAGCCCGGGGACGCGGAGCGGGACGCAGTATTTT; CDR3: CASSPGTRSGTQYF
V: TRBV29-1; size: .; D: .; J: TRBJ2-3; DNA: TGCAGCGTTGAGGCTAGCGGCACAGATACGCAGTATTTT; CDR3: CSVEASGTDTQYF
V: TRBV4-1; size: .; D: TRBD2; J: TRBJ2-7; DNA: TGCGCCAGCAGCCCTGGGGGGGAGGGCCCCTACGAGCAGTACTTC; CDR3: CASSPGGEGPYEQYF
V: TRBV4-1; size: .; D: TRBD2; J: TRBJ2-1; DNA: TGCGCCAGCACCTGGACTAGCGGGAGGGCCGGAGCCTCCCCCGAGCAGTTCTTC; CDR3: CASTWTSGRAGASPEQFF
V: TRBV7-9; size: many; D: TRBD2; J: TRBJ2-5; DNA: TGTGCCAGCAGCAAAGGAGGCGGGGGGCTAGAGACCCAGTACTTC; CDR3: CASSKGGGGLETQYF
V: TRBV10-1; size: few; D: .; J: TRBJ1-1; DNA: TGCGCCAGCAGTGCCCAGATGACGGGTAACACTGAAGCTTTCTTT; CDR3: CASSAQMTGNTEAFF
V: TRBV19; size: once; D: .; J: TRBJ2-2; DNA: TGTGCCAGTAGTATCAAACGCGGGACTCTCACCGGGGAGCTGTTTTTT; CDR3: CASSIKRGTLTGELFF
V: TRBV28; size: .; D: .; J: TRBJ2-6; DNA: TGTGCCAGCAGTTCCCTGGACAAAGCCGGGGCCAACGTCCTGACTTTC; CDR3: CASSSLDKAGANVLTF
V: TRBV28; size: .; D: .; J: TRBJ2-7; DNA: TGTGCCAGCAGCCGATCGGGCGGCGGGCAGTACTTC; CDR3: CASSRSGGGQYF
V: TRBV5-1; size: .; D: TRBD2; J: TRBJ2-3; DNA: TGCGCCAGCAGCTTGGGACTAGCGGGAGTTGACACAGATACGCAGTATTTT; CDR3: CASSLGLAGVDTDTQYF
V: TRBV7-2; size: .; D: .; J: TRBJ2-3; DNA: TGTGCCAGCAGCGACAGGTACGAGGATACGCAGTATTTT; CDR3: CASSDRYEDTQYF
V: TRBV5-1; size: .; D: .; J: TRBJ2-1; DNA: TGCGCCAGCAGCTTCACAGCGGGCGATAATGAGCAGTTCTTC; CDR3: CASSFTAGDNEQFF
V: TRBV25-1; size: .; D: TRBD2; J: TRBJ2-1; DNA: TGTGCCAGCAGTTGGAGCGGGAGTCGTAATGAGCAGTTCTTC; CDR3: CASSWSGSRNEQFF
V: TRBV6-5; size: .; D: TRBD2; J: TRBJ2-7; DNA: TGTGCCAGCAGTTTCTTAGCGGGAGTTATTAACGAGCAGTACTTC; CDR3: CASSFLAGVINEQYF
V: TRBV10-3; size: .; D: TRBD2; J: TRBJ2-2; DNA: TGTGCCATCAGGGGGCTAGCGGACGCCGGGGAGCTGTTTTTT; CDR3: CAIRGLADAGELFF
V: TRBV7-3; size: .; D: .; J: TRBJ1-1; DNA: TGTGCCAGCAGCTTTGACGGAAACCCTGGGGCTGAAGCTTTCTTT; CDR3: CASSFDGNPGAEAFF
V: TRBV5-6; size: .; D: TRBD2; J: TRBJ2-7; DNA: TGTGCCAGCAGTCATAGCGGGAGAAACTCCTACGAGCAGTACTTC; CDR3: CASSHSGRNSYEQYF
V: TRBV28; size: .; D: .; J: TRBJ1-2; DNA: TGTGCCAGCAGTTCCCGTCTGGGCTATGGCTACACCTTC; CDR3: CASSSRLGYGYTF
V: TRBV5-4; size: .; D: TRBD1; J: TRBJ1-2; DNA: TGTGCCAGCAGCCCCTTGGGACAGGGTGATGGCTACACCTTC; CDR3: CASSPLGQGDGYTF
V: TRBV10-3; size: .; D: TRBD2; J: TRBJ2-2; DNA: TGTGCCATCAGCCTGGGACTAGCGGAAACGGGGGAGCTGTTTTTT; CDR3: CAISLGLAETGELFF
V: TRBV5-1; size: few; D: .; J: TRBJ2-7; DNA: TGCGCCAGCAGCACCTCCCAGGGGTCCTACGAGCAGTACTTC; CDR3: CASSTSQGSYEQYF
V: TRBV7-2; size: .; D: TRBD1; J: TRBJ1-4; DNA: TGTGCCAGCAGCTCAGGACAGGGGAATGAAAAACTGTTTTTT; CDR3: CASSSGQGNEKLFF
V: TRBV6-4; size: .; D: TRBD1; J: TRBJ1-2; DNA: TGTGCCAGCAGTTTGACAGGGACCTATGGCTACACCTTC; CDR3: CASSLTGTYGYTF
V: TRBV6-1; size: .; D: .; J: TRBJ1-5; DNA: TGTGCCAGCGGCCGGAATGTACAGGGCAGTCAGCCCCAGCATTTT; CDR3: CASGRNVQGSQPQHF
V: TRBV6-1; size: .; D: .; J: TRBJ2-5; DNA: TGTGCCACCTATGGGGCGTGGACACCTCAAGAGACCCAGTACTTC; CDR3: CATYGAWTPQETQYF
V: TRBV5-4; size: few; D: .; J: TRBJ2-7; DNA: TGTGCCAGCGATTGGGGGTCCGGTTACGAGCAGTACTTC; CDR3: CASDWGSGYEQYF
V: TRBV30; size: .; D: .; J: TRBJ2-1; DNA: TGTGCCTGGGGGTTTTTGGGGGTTAACTACAATGAGCAGTTCTTC; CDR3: CAWGFLGVNYNEQFF
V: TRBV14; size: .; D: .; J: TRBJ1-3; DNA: TGTGCCAGCAGCCTCCAGGGGTCCCGAAACACCATATATTTT; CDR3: CASSLQGSRNTIYF
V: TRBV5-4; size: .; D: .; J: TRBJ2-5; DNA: TGTGCCAGCAGCTGGGAGAGGGAAGAGACCCAGTACTTC; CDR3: CASSWEREETQYF
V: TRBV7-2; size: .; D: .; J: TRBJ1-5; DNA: TGTGCCAGCAGCTTAAAGGTTAGCAATCAGCCCCAGCATTTT; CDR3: CASSLKVSNQPQHF
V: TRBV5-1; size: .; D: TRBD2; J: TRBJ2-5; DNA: TGCGCCAGCAGCTTGGACGGGACTAGCGGGAGGGCACGTCATGAGACCCAGTACTTC; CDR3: CASSLDGTSGRARHETQYF
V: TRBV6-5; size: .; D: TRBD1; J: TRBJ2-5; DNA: TGTGCCAGCGAGGGACAGCCCATGAGATACTTC; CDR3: CASEGQPMRYF
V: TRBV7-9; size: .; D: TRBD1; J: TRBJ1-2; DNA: TGTGCCAGCAGCTATAACGACGACAGGGCTAATGGCTACACCTTC; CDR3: CASSYNDDRANGYTF